These T cell receptor beta chains were read from a single sample in a study of cytomegalovirus exposure and HLA in healthy donors. Profiled with immunoSEQ multiplex PCR; TCRdb holds only in-frame clones, not every one. The sample consists of over 200,000 clones, approximately 80% of them appearing once. Specimen: PBMCs. These TCRs come from a woman in her 30s in good health and CMV-seropositive. CDR3s include the opening cysteine and the closing phenylalanine or tryptophan. Fields, in order: J gene, V gene, D gene, clone size, CDR3 DNA, CDR3 protein. D genes are given only for firm matches. Expanded clones are given a class, and other clones once, few, many or no size at all.

j_gene: TRBJ2-1
v_gene: TRBV4-1
d_gene: TRBD2
abundance: .
CDR3nt: TGCGCCAGCAGCCAGGTAGCGGGAGAAGGCAATGAGCAGTTCTTC
CDR3aa: CASSQVAGEGNEQFF

j_gene: TRBJ2-7
v_gene: TRBV7-9
d_gene: .
abundance: .
CDR3nt: TGTGCCAGCAGCTTAAGCGGGGACAAGGACGAGCAGTACTTC
CDR3aa: CASSLSGDKDEQYF

j_gene: TRBJ2-3
v_gene: TRBV5-1
d_gene: TRBD2
abundance: .
CDR3nt: TGCGCCAGCAGTCCCGGGACTAGCGCCAGCACAGATACGCAGTATTTT
CDR3aa: CASSPGTSASTDTQYF

j_gene: TRBJ1-4
v_gene: TRBV30
d_gene: .
abundance: .
CDR3nt: TGTGCCTGGAGTGTAAACTCCAACGGTGAAAAACTGTTTTTT
CDR3aa: CAWSVNSNGEKLFF

j_gene: TRBJ2-3
v_gene: TRBV5-1
d_gene: .
abundance: .
CDR3nt: TGCGCCAGCAGCTTGTCCTCAGCAAGCACAGATACGCAGTATTTT
CDR3aa: CASSLSSASTDTQYF

j_gene: TRBJ2-1
v_gene: TRBV27
d_gene: .
abundance: .
CDR3nt: TGTGCCAGCGCCAGTACGGGCTACAATGAGCAGTTCTTC
CDR3aa: CASASTGYNEQFF

j_gene: TRBJ2-7
v_gene: TRBV11-3
d_gene: TRBD2
abundance: .
CDR3nt: TGTGCCAGCAGCTTAGATCGGGCTAGCGGGAAGATCTACGAGCAGTACTTC
CDR3aa: CASSLDRASGKIYEQYF

j_gene: TRBJ1-2
v_gene: TRBV27
d_gene: TRBD1
abundance: few
CDR3nt: TGTGCCAGCAGCCGGGACAGGAAGGCTGTTGGCTACACCTTC
CDR3aa: CASSRDRKAVGYTF

j_gene: TRBJ1-2
v_gene: TRBV4-1
d_gene: .
abundance: .
CDR3nt: TGCGCCAGCAGCCAAATAGGGTCCGGAGGGGACTATGGCTACACCTTC
CDR3aa: CASSQIGSGGDYGYTF

j_gene: TRBJ1-2
v_gene: TRBV2
d_gene: .
abundance: few
CDR3nt: TGTGCCAGCAGTGGCAGCTATGGCTACACCTTC
CDR3aa: CASSGSYGYTF

j_gene: TRBJ2-3
v_gene: TRBV4-1
d_gene: .
abundance: .
CDR3nt: TGCGCCAGCAGCCAAGATAAGTCCGATACGCAGTATTTT
CDR3aa: CASSQDKSDTQYF

j_gene: TRBJ2-7
v_gene: TRBV5-4
d_gene: TRBD1
abundance: .
CDR3nt: TGTGCCAGCAGCCCCGGACAGGGAACGGGGGCGCAGTACTTC
CDR3aa: CASSPGQGTGAQYF

j_gene: TRBJ2-3
v_gene: TRBV30
d_gene: TRBD2
abundance: .
CDR3nt: TGTGCCTGGAGTCCCGGACTAGCGGGACCGACAGATACGCAGTATTTT
CDR3aa: CAWSPGLAGPTDTQYF

j_gene: TRBJ1-1
v_gene: TRBV5-6
d_gene: .
abundance: .
CDR3nt: TGTGCCAGCAGCTTGGTCAGCGGGAACACTGAAGCTTTCTTT
CDR3aa: CASSLVSGNTEAFF

j_gene: TRBJ2-5
v_gene: TRBV28
d_gene: .
abundance: .
CDR3nt: TGTGCCAGCAGTCCCACGACTAGTCAAGGAGAGACCCAGTACTTC
CDR3aa: CASSPTTSQGETQYF

j_gene: TRBJ1-5
v_gene: TRBV14
d_gene: .
abundance: .
CDR3nt: TGTGCCAGCAGCCAAGTCACAGGGCAGCCCCAGCATTTT
CDR3aa: CASSQVTGQPQHF

j_gene: TRBJ2-5
v_gene: TRBV9
d_gene: .
abundance: .
CDR3nt: TGTGCCAGCAGCGTAGGGGGAGGGACCCAGTACTTC
CDR3aa: CASSVGGGTQYF

j_gene: TRBJ1-2
v_gene: TRBV5-1
d_gene: .
abundance: .
CDR3nt: TGCGCCAGCAGCCCGTGGGACATGGGGCAAGGTGGCTACACCTTC
CDR3aa: CASSPWDMGQGGYTF

j_gene: TRBJ1-1
v_gene: TRBV29-1
d_gene: .
abundance: few
CDR3nt: TGCAGCGTTGTGGGTTCGGGGCAGGGTTTCGTTGCTTTCTTT
CDR3aa: CSVVGSGQGFVAFF

j_gene: TRBJ2-7
v_gene: TRBV7-3
d_gene: .
abundance: .
CDR3nt: TGTGCCAGCAGCTCACAGGGTGGAACCTACGAGCAGTACTTC
CDR3aa: CASSSQGGTYEQYF

j_gene: TRBJ2-1
v_gene: TRBV11-2
d_gene: .
abundance: .
CDR3nt: TGTGCCAGCAGCTTAGATTTTTCGGGCATGATCGATGAGCAGTTCTTC
CDR3aa: CASSLDFSGMIDEQFF

j_gene: TRBJ2-1
v_gene: TRBV28
d_gene: .
abundance: .
CDR3nt: TGTGCCAGCAGTTCCAGTGGGCTGCAGTGGGAGCAGTTCTTC
CDR3aa: CASSSSGLQWEQFF

j_gene: TRBJ2-7
v_gene: TRBV5-4
d_gene: .
abundance: .
CDR3nt: TGTGCCAGCAGCTTTGTTCCGCAGGAGTCCTACGAGCAGTACTTC
CDR3aa: CASSFVPQESYEQYF

j_gene: TRBJ2-6
v_gene: TRBV30
d_gene: .
abundance: .
CDR3nt: TGTGCCTGGAGGGGACTGGGGTGGTTGTCTGGGGCCAACGTCCTGACTTTC
CDR3aa: CAWRGLGWLSGANVLTF

j_gene: TRBJ2-3
v_gene: TRBV25-1
d_gene: .
abundance: .
CDR3nt: TGTGCCAGCAGTGATCCGGTATCGGCCTACACAGATACGCAGTATTTT
CDR3aa: CASSDPVSAYTDTQYF

j_gene: TRBJ2-1
v_gene: TRBV6-5
d_gene: .
abundance: .
CDR3nt: TGTGCCAGCAAGATCACGCCGCGAGGTGAGCAGTTCTTC
CDR3aa: CASKITPRGEQFF

j_gene: TRBJ1-1
v_gene: TRBV30
d_gene: .
abundance: once
CDR3nt: TGTGCCTGGAAACAGGGTATGAACACTGAAGCTTTCTTT
CDR3aa: CAWKQGMNTEAFF

j_gene: TRBJ2-1
v_gene: TRBV6-5
d_gene: TRBD2
abundance: .
CDR3nt: TGTGCCAGCAGTTACTCGCGGACTAGAGACAATGAGCAGTTCTTC
CDR3aa: CASSYSRTRDNEQFF